These 3 T cell receptor beta chains were sequenced from one sample in a study of blood T cell repertoires in COVID-19. TCRdb's copy holds only in-frame clones and misses some; the assay was immunoSEQ multiplex PCR. This table holds more than 300,000 clones, 88% found once. The material sequenced was PBMCs or T cells enriched from blood (not recorded which). Every receptor here comes from a woman under 30 who had recovered from COVID-19.

The rearrangement joins TRBV6-5 to TRBJ2-7, with D maybe TRBD1 (6 bases). The germline V gene has CDR1 MNHEY and CDR2 SVGAGI. V was shortened by 6 bases and J by 1 base, with 13 bases between the two germline ends. The CDR3 contains 14 residues. The CDR3 here is CASSPGTQSYEQYF. In DNA form, the CDR3 reads TGTGCCAGCAGCCCGGGGACACAGTCCTACGAGCAGTACTTC.

This clone was recorded a few times. The chain employs TRBV9 and TRBJ1-5, with 7 bases identical to TRBD1. With 3 bases clipped from V and 2 bases from J, the junction kept 8 bases outside the gene matches. Per the germline V gene, CDR1 is SGDLS and CDR2 is YYNGEE. The CDR3 runs to 16 residues. CDR3 in amino acids: CASSANAGTGNQPQHF. CDR3 nucleotides: TGTGCCAGCAGCGCAAACGCCGGGACAGGCAATCAGCCCCAGCATTTT.

The V and J genes are TRBV4-1 and TRBJ2-7, with D uncertain. Germline assignment: CDR1 MGHRA and CDR2 YSYEKL. Trimming left V 1 base short and J 4 bases short, with 8 bases between. The CDR3 runs to 13 residues. The CDR3 loop is CASSQGPGYEQYF. In DNA form, the CDR3 reads TGCGCCAGCAGCCAAGGGCCAGGTTACGAGCAGTACTTC.